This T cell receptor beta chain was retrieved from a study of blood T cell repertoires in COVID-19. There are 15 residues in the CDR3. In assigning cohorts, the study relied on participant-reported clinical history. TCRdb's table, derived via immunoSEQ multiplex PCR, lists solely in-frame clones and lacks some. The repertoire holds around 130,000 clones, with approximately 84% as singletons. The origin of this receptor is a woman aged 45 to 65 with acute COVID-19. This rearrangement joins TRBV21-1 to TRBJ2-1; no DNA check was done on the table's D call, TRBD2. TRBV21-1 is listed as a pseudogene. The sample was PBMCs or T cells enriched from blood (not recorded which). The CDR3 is CASSTRGGPGNEQFF. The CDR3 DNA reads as TGTGCCAGCAGCACACGGGGGGGGCCGGGGAATGAGCAGTTCTTC.